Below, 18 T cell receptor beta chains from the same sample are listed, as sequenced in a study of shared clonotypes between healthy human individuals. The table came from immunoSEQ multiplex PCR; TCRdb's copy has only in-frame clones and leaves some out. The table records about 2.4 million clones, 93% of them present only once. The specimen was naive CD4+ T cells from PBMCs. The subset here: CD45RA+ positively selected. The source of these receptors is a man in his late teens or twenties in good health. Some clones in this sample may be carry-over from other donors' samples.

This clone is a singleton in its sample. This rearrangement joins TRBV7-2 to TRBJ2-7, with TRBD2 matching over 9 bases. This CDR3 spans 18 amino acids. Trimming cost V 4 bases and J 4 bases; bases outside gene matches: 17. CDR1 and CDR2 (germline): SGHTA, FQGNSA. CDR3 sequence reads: CASSSRSQGLAGIYEQYF. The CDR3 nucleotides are TGTGCCAGCAGCTCCAGAAGCCAGGGCCTAGCGGGAATATACGAGCAGTACTTC.

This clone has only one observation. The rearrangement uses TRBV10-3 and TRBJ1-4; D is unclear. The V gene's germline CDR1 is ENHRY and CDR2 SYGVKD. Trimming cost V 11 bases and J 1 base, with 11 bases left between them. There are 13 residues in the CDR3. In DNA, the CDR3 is TGTGCCTCCCATGGAGGAACTAATGAAAAACTGTTTTTT. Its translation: CASHGGTNEKLFF.

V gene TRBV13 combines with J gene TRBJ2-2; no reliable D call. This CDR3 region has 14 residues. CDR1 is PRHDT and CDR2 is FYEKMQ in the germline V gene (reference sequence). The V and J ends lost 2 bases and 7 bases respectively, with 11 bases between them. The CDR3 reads CASSLNPGVGELFF. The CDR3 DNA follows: TGTGCCAGCAGCTTAAACCCCGGAGTCGGGGAGCTGTTTTTT.

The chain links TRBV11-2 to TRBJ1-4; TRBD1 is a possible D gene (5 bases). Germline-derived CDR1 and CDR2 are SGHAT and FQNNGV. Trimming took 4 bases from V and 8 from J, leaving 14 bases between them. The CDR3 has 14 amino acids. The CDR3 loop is CASSSSSGWEKLFF. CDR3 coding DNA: TGTGCCAGCAGCTCCAGCTCAGGGTGGGAAAAACTGTTTTTT.

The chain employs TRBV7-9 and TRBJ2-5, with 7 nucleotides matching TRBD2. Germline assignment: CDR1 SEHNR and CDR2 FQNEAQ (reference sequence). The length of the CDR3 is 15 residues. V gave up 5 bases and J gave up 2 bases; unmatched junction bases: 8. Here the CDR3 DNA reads TGTGCCAGCAGCCCGAGACTAGCACGACAAGAGACCCAGTACTTC. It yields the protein CASSPRLARQETQYF.

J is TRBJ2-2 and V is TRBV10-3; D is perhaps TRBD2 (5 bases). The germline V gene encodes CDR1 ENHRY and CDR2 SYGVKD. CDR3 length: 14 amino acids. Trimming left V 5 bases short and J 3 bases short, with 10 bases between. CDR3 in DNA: TGTGCCATCAGTAGTACAGCGGACACCGGGGAGCTGTTTTTT. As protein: CAISSTADTGELFF.

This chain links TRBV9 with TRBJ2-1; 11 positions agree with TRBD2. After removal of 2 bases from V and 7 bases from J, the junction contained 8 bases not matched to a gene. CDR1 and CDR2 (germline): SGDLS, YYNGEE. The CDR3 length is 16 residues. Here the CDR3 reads CASSVSGRGRRNEQFF. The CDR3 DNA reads TGTGCCAGCAGCGTTAGCGGGAGGGGACGTAGGAATGAGCAGTTCTTC.

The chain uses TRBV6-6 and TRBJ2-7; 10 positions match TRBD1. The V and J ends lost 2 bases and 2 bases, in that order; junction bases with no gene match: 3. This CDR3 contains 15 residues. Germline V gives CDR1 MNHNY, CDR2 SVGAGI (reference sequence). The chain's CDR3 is CASSYQGTGAYEQYF. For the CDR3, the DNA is TGTGCCAGCAGTTACCAGGGGACAGGGGCCTACGAGCAGTACTTC.

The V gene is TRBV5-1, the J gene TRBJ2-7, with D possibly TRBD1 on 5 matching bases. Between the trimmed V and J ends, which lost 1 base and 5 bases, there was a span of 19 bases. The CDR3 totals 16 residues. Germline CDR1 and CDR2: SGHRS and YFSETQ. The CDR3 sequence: CASSLLVPAGSHEQYF. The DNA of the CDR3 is TGCGCCAGCAGCTTGTTGGTCCCGGCAGGGTCACACGAGCAGTACTTC.

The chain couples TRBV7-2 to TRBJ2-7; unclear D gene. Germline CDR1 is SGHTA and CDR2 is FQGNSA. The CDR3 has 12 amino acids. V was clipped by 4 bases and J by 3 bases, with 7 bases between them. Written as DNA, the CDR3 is TGTGCCAGCAGCTCTGGGGTCTACGAGCAGTACTTC. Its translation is CASSSGVYEQYF.

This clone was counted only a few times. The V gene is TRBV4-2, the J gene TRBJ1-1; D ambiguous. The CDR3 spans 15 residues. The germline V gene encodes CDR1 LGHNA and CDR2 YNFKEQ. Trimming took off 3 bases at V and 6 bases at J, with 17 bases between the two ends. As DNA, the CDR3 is TGTGCCAGCAGCCAGGAGGACGGCCTAAGGGCTGAAGCTTTCTTT. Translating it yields CASSQEDGLRAEAFF.

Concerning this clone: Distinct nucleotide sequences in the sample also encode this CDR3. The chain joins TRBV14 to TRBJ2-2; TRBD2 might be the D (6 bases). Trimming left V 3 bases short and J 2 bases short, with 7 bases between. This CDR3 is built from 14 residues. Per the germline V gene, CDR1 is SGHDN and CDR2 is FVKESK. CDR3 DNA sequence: TGTGCCAGCAGCCAGGACTACAACACCGGGGAGCTGTTTTTT. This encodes CASSQDYNTGELFF. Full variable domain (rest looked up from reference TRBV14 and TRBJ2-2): EAGVTQFPSHSVIEKGQTVTLRCDPISGHDNLYWYRRVMGKEIKFLLHFVKESKQDESGMPNNRFLAERTGGTYSTLKVQPAELEDSGVYFCASSQDYNTGELFFGEGSRLTVL.

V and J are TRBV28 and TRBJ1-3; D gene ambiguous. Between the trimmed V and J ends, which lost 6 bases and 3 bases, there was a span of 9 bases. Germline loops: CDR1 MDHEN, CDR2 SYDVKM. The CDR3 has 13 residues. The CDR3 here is CASSQDHGNTIYF. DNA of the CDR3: TGTGCCAGCAGCCAAGACCATGGAAACACCATATATTTT.

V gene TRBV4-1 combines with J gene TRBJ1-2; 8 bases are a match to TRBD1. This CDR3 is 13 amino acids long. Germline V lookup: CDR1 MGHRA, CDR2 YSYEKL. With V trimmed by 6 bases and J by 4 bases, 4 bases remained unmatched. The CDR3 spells CASRPTGVYGYTF. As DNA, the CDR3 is TGCGCCAGCAGACCGACAGGGGTCTATGGCTACACCTTC.

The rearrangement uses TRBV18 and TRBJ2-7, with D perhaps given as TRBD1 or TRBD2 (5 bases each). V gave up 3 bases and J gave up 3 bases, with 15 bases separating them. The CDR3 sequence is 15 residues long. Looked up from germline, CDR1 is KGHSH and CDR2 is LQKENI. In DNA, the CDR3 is TGTGCCAGCTCACCGTCGCAGGGCGGGCGCTACGAGCAGTACTTC. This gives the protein CASSPSQGGRYEQYF. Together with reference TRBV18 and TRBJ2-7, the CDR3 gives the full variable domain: NAGVMQNPRHLVRRRGQEARLRCSPMKGHSHVYWYRQLPEEGLKFMVYLQKENIIDESGMPKERFSAEFPKEGPSILRIQQVVRGDSAAYFCASSPSQGGRYEQYFGPGTRLTVT.

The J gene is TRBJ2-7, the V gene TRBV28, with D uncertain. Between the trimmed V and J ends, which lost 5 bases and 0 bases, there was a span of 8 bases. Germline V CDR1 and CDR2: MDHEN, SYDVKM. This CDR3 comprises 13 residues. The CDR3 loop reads CASSAGVSYEQYF. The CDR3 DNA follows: TGTGCCAGCAGTGCAGGCGTCTCCTACGAGCAGTACTTC.

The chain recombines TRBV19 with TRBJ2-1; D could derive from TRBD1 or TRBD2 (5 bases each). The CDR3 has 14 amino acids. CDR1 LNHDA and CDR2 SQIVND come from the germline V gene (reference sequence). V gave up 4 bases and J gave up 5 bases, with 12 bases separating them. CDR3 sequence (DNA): TGTGCCAGTAGTAACACGGGGCCCCACAATGAGCAGTTCTTC. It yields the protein CASSNTGPHNEQFF.

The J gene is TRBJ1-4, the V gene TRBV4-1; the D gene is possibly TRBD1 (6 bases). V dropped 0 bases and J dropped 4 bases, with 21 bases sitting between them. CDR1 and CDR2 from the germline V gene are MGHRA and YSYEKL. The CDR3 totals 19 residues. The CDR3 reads CASSQDEGVPGHFNEKLFF. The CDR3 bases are TGCGCCAGCAGCCAAGATGAGGGGGTCCCGGGACACTTTAATGAAAAACTGTTTTTT.